This TCR beta chain was recorded in a study of blood T cell repertoires in COVID-19. The V segment lost 7 bases and the J segment 4 bases; nucleotides outside the gene matches: 17. The CDR3 runs 17 residues. Germline assignment: CDR1 SQVTM and CDR2 ANQGSEA. Profiled with immunoSEQ multiplex PCR; TCRdb holds only in-frame clones, not every one. The sample yields hundreds of thousands of clones, around 84% seen once. The sequence was obtained from a woman between 18 and 29 years old with acute or convalescent COVID-19. Sequenced material: peripheral blood. This chain joins TRBV29-1 and TRBJ1-2, with 11 nucleotides matching TRBD1. The CDR3 DNA reads as TGCAGCGCCCCAAGTTGGGGACAGGGGGTTCCTAGCTATGGCTACACCTTC. As protein: CSAPSWGQGVPSYGYTF.